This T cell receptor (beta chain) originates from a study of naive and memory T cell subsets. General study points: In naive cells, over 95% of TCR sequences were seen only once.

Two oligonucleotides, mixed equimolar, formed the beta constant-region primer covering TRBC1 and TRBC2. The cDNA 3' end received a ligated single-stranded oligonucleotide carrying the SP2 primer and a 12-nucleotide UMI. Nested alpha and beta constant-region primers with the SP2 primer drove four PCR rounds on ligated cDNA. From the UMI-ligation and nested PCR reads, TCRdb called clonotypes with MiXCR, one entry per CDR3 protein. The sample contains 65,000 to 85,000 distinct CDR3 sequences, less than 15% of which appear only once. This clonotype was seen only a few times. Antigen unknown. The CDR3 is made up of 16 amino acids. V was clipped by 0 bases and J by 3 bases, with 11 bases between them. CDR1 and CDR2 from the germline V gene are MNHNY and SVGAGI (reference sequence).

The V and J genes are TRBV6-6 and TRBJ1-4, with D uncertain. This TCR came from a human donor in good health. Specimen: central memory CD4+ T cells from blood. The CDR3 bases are TGTGCCAGCAGTTACTCGATGCGGCGCGCTAATGAAAAACTGTTTTTT. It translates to CASSYSMRRANEKLFF.